This T cell receptor (beta chain) was captured by sequencing in a study of blood T cell repertoires in COVID-19. Study information: The origin of the acute and convalescent COVID-19 samples was the United States, Italy and Spain. In each case, the material was cDNA or gDNA derived from T cells, B-cell-depleted T cells, or PBMCs.

This clone was recorded only once. The germline V gene encodes CDR1 SEHNR and CDR2 FQNEAQ (reference sequence). There are 15 residues in the CDR3. V shed 4 bases and J 2 bases; nucleotides not matched to a gene: 3. Methods used by the authors: Reference gene primer amplification gave estimated nucleated cell counts. Sequenced by immunoSEQ multiplex PCR; TCRdb stores in-frame clones only, minus some. The DNA gave D and trimming, while V, J and clone size come from that table. The data hold around 160,000 clones, with around 82% observed a single time. The J gene is TRBJ2-1, the V gene TRBV7-9; 9 positions match TRBD2. Sequenced input: peripheral blood. The sequence was collected from a man aged 60 to 75 with active or convalescent COVID-19. The CDR3 spells CASSSSGVTYNEQFF. As DNA, the CDR3 is TGTGCCAGCAGCTCTAGCGGGGTGACCTACAATGAGCAGTTCTTC.